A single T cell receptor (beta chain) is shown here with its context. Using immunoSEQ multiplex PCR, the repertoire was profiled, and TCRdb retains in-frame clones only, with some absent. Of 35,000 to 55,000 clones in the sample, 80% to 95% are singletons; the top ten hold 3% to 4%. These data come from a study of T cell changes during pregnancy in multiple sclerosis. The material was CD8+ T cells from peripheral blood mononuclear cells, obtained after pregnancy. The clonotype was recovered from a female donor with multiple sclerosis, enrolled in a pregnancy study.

The CDR3 DNA sequence: TGCGCCAGCAGCTCCTTACCAGGGTATAGGGAGACCCAGTACTTC. Protein product: CASSSLPGYRETQYF. This chain links TRBV5-1 with TRBJ2-5, with a weak D call TRBD1 (5 bases). CDR3 size: 15 residues. V was pared by 3 bases and J by 5 bases, with 17 bases between. CDR1 is SGHRS and CDR2 is YFSETQ in the germline V gene.